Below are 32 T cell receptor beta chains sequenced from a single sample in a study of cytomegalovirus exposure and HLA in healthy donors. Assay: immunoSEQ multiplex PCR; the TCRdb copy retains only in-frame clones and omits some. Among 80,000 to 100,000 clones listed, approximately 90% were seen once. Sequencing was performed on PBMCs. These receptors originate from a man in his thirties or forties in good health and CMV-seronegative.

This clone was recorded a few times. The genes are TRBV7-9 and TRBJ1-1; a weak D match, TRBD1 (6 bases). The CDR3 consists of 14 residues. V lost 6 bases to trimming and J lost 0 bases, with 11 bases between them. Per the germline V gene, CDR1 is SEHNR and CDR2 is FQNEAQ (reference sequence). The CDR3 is CASSHRALNTEAFF. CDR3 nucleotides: TGTGCCAGCAGTCACAGGGCCTTGAACACTGAAGCTTTCTTT.

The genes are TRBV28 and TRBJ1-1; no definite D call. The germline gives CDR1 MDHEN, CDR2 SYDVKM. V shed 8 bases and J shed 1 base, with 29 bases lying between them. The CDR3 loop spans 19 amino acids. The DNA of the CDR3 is TGTGCCAGCTTCCCGCGGGAGGGCGCGGGTCGTTTGGAGAACACTGAAGCTTTCTTT. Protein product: CASFPREGAGRLENTEAFF. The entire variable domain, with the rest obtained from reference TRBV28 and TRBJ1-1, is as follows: DVKVTQSSRYLVKRTGEKVFLECVQDMDHENMFWYRQDPGLGLRLIYFSYDVKMKEKGDIPEGYSVSREKKERFSLILESASTNQTSMYLCASFPREGAGRLENTEAFFGQGTRLTVV.

The CDR3 loop is CASSKEGGRVYEQYF. CDR3 nucleotides: TGTGCCAGCAGCAAGGAAGGGGGCAGGGTCTACGAGCAGTACTTC. The chain couples TRBV21-1 to TRBJ2-7; TRBD1 is taken as the D call from the table, unchecked against the DNA. TRBV21-1 is termed a pseudogene. The CDR3 extends over 15 amino acids.

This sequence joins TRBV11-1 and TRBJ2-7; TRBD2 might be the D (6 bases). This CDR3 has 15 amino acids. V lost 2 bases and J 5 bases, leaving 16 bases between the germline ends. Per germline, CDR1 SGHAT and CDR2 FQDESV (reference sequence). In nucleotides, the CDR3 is TGTGCCAGCAGCTTACCCCAGGGAGGAAAAAACGAGCAGTACTTC. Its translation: CASSLPQGGKNEQYF.

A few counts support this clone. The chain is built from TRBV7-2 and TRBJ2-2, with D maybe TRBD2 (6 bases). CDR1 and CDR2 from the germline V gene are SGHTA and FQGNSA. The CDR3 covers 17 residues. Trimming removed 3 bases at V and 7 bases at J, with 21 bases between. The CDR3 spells CASSFFRTPGVVGELFF. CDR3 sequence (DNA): TGTGCCAGCAGCTTTTTCCGGACCCCGGGGGTCGTCGGGGAGCTGTTTTTT.

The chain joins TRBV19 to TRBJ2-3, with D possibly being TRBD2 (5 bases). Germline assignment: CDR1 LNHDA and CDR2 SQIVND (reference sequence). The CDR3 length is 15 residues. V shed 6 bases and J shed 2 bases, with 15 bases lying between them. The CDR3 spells CASRSRGGPTDTQYF. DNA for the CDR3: TGTGCCAGTAGGTCCCGGGGTGGGCCCACAGATACGCAGTATTTT.

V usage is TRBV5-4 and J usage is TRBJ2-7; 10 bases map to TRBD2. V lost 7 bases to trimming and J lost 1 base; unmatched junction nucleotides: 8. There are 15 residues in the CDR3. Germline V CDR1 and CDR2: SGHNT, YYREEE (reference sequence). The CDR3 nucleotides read TGTGCCAGCCGGTCCGGGACTAGCGATTCCTACGAGCAGTACTTC. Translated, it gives CASRSGTSDSYEQYF. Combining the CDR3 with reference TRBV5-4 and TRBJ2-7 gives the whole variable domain ETGVTQSPTHLIKTRGQQVTLRCSSQSGHNTVSWYQQALGQGPQFIFQYYREEENGRGNFPPRFSGLQFPNYSSELNVNALELDDSALYLCASRSGTSDSYEQYFGPGTRLTVT.

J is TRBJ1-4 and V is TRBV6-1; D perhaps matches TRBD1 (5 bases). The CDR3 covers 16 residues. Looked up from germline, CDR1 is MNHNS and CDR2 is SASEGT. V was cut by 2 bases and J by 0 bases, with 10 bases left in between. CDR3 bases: TGTGCCAGCAGTGAACAGGGTTTTGCAACTAATGAAAAACTGTTTTTT. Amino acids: CASSEQGFATNEKLFF.

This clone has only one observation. The CDR3 sequence is CAWSATGRAFF. CDR3 sequence (DNA): TGTGCCTGGAGTGCGACAGGGAGGGCTTTCTTT. V usage is TRBV30 and J usage is TRBJ1-1; the match to TRBD1 covers 7 bases. V shed 1 base, J shed 11 bases, and the junction held 4 bases outside the gene matches. Germline V gene sequence: CDR1 GTSNPN, CDR2 SVGIG (reference sequence). The CDR3 totals 11 residues.

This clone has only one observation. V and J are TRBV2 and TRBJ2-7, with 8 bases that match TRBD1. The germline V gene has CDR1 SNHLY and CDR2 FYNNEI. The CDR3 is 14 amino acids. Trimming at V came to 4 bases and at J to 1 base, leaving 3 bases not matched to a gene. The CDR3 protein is CASSGGTGSYEQYF. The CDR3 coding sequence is TGTGCCAGCAGTGGGGGGACAGGATCCTACGAGCAGTACTTC.

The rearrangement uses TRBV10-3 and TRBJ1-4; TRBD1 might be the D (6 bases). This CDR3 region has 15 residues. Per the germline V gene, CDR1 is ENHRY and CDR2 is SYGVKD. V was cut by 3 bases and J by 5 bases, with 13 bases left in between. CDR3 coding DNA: TGTGCCATCAGTGACCCGGGGGGCCTAAATGAAAAACTGTTTTTT. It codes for CAISDPGGLNEKLFF.

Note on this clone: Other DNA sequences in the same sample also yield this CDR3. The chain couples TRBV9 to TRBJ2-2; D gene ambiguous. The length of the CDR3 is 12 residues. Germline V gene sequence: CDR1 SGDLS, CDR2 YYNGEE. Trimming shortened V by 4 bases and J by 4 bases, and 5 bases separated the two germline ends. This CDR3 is CASSPRTGELFF. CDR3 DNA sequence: TGTGCCAGCAGCCCCCGCACCGGGGAGCTGTTTTTT.

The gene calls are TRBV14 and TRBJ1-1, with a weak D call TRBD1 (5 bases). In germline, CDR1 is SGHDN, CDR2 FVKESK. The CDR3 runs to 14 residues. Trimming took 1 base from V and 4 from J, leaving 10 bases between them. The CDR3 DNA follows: TGTGCCAGCAGCCAAGGGGCCGGGGGCACTGAAGCTTTCTTT. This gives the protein CASSQGAGGTEAFF.

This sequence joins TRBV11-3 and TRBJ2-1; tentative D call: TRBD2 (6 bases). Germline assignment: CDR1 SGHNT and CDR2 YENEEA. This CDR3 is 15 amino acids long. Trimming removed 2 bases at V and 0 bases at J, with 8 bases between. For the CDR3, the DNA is TGTGCCAGCAGCTTACGGGGGAGCTCCTACAATGAGCAGTTCTTC. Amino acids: CASSLRGSSYNEQFF.

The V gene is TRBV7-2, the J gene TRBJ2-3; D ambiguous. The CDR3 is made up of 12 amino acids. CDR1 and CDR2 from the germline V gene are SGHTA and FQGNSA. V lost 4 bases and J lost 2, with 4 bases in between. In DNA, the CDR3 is TGTGCCAGCAGCTCTTCCACAGATACGCAGTATTTT. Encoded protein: CASSSSTDTQYF.

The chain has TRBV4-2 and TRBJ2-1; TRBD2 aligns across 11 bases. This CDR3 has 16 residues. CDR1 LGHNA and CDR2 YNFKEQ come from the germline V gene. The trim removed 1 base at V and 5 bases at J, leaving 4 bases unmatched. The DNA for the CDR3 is TGTGCCAGCAGCCAAGTACTAGCGGGGGCTAACAATGAGCAGTTCTTC. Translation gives CASSQVLAGANNEQFF.

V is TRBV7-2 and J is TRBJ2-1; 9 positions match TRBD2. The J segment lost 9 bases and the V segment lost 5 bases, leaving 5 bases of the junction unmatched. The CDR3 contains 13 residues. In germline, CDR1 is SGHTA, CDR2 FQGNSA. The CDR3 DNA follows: TGTGCCAGCAGCGCGTCAGCGGGGGGTGAGCAGTTCTTC. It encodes CASSASAGGEQFF.

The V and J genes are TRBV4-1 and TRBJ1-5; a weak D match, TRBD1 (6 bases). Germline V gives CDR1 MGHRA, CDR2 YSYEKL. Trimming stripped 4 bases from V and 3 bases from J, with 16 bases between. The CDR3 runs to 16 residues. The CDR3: CASSRGEGGLNQPQHF. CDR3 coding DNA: TGCGCCAGCAGCCGGGGGGAGGGGGGCCTCAATCAGCCCCAGCATTTT.

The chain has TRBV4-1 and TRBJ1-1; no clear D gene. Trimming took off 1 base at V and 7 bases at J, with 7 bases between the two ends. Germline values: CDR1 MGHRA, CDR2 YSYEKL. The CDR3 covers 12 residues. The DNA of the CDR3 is TGCGCCAGCAGCCAAGCATACAGTGAAGCTTTCTTT. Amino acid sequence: CASSQAYSEAFF.

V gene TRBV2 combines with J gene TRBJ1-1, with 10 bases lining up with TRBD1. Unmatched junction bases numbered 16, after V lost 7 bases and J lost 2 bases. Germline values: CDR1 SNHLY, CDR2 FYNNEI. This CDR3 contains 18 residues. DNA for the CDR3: TGTGCCAGCATCCCTACCGGGACAGGGGTTTTCGGTAACACTGAAGCTTTCTTT. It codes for CASIPTGTGVFGNTEAFF.

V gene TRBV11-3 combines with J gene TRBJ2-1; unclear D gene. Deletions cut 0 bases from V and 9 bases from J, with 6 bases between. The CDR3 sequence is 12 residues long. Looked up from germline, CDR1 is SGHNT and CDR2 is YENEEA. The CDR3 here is CASSLELGEQFF. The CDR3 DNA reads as TGTGCCAGCAGCTTAGAGCTCGGTGAGCAGTTCTTC.

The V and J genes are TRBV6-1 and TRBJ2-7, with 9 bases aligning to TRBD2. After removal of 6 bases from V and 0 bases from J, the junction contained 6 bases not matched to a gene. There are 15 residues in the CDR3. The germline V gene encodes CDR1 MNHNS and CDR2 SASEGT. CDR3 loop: CASSVSSGSSYEQYF. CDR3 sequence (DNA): TGTGCCAGCAGCGTAAGTAGCGGGAGCTCCTACGAGCAGTACTTC.

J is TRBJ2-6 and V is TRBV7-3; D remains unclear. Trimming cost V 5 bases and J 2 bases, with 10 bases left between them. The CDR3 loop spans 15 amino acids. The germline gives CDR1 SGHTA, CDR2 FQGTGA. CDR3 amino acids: CASSPGFAGANVLTF. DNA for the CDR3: TGTGCCAGCAGCCCCGGGTTCGCTGGGGCCAACGTCCTGACTTTC.

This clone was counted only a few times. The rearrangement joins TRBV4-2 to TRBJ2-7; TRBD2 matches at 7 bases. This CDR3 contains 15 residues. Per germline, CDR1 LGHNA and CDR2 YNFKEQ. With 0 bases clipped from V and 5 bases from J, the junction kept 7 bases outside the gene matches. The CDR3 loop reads CASSQDLGGSDEQYF. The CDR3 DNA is TGTGCCAGCAGCCAAGATTTGGGGGGGAGCGACGAGCAGTACTTC.

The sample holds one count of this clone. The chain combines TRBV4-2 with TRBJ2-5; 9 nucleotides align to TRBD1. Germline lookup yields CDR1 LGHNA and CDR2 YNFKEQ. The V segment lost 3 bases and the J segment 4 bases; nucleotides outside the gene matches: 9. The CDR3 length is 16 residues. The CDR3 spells CASSQDPGQGGETQYF. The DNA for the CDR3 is TGTGCCAGCAGCCAGGATCCGGGACAGGGAGGAGAGACCCAGTACTTC.

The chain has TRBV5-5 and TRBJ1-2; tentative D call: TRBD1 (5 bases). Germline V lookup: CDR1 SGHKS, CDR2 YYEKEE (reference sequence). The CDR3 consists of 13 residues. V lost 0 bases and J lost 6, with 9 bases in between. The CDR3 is CASSLVAGNGYTF. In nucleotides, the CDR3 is TGTGCCAGCAGCTTGGTGGCAGGGAATGGCTACACCTTC.

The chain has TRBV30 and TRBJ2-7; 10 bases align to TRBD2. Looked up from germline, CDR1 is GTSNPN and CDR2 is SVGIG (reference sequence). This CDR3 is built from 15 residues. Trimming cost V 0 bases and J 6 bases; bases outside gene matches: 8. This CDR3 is CAWSVKREGISEQYF. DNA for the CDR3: TGTGCCTGGAGTGTAAAGCGGGAGGGGATCAGCGAGCAGTACTTC.

In DNA, the CDR3 is TGTGCCAGTACCTCGACAGGGGCTAGGGGGTATGGCTACACCTTC. Encoded protein: CASTSTGARGYGYTF. This sequence joins TRBV19 and TRBJ1-2; TRBD1 matches at 8 bases. CDR1 and CDR2 (germline): LNHDA, SQIVND (reference sequence). Germline trimming cut 7 bases from V and 5 bases from J; bases unmatched to any gene: 12. This CDR3 comprises 15 residues.

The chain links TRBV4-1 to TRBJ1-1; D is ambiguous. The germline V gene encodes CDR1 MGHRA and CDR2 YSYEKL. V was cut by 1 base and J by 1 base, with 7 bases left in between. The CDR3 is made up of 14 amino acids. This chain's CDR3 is CASSQGAANTEAFF. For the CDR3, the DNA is TGCGCCAGCAGCCAAGGAGCCGCGAACACTGAAGCTTTCTTT.

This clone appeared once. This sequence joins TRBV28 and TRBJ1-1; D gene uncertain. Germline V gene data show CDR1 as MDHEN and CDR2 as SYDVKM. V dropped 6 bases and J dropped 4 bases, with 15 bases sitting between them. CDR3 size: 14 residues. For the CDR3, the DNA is TGTGCCAGCAGCCCACTTGAAATTGGCACTGAAGCTTTCTTT. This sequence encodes CASSPLEIGTEAFF.

The CDR3 DNA reads as TGCGCCAGTTCTAGCGGGGTCCACCGCACAGATACGCAGTATTTT. This sequence encodes CASSSGVHRTDTQYF. The V and J genes are TRBV10-2 and TRBJ2-3; TRBD2 aligns across 9 bases. Germline values: CDR1 WSHSY, CDR2 SAAADI. J was trimmed by 1 base and V by 9 bases; bases with no gene match: 8. The length of the CDR3 is 15 residues.

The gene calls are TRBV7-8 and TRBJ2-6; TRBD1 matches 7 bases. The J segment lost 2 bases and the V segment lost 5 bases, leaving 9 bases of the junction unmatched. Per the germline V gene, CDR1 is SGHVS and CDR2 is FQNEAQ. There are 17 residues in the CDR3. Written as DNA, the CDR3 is TGTGCCAGCAGCGCGGGTTACAGGGGACCTGGGGCCAACGTCCTGACTTTC. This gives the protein CASSAGYRGPGANVLTF.